The 16 T cell receptor beta chains below come from one sample, sequenced in a study of control samples from healthy donors and cancer patients. Profiled with immunoSEQ multiplex PCR; TCRdb holds only in-frame clones, not every one. The sample gives about 150,000 clones, over 85% of which show up once; about 5.2% is in the top ten. Sequences were obtained from blood. The source is a man aged 40-49 years in good health.

This clone is a singleton in its sample. The CDR3: CASRGSRPEKLFF. CDR3 sequence (DNA): TGTGCCAGTAGGGGGTCCAGGCCAGAAAAACTGTTTTTT. This rearrangement joins TRBV19 to TRBJ1-4; D call uncertain. The CDR3 covers 13 residues. Trimming took 6 bases from V and 8 from J, leaving 13 bases between them. CDR1 and CDR2 from the germline V gene are LNHDA and SQIVND (reference sequence).

The V and J genes are TRBV14 and TRBJ1-1, with D hard to call. This CDR3 has 13 residues. The V end was cut by 1 base, the J end by 4 bases, with 7 bases between. In germline, CDR1 is SGHDN, CDR2 FVKESK. CDR3 sequence (DNA): TGTGCCAGCAGCCAAGGTGGATCCACTGAAGCTTTCTTT. This encodes CASSQGGSTEAFF.

This clone has just one count. The chain employs TRBV6-5 and TRBJ1-4; D is possibly TRBD1 (5 bases). The CDR3 has 14 residues. The V end lost 7 bases, the J end lost 2 bases, and 11 bases lay between the germline ends. Germline lookup yields CDR1 MNHEY and CDR2 SVGAGI. The CDR3 loop reads CASTQTATNEKLFF. CDR3 DNA: TGTGCCAGCACCCAGACAGCGACTAATGAAAAACTGTTTTTT.

V is TRBV28 and J is TRBJ2-6, with unresolved D. The germline CDR1 and CDR2 sequences are MDHEN and SYDVKM. The length of the CDR3 is 17 residues. Trimming shortened V by 0 bases and J by 0 bases, and 9 bases separated the two germline ends. CDR3 nucleotide sequence: TGTGCCAGCAGTTTATGGGCGGCGAGCTCTGGGGCCAACGTCCTGACTTTC. Protein sequence: CASSLWAASSGANVLTF.

The chain combines TRBV14 with TRBJ1-5; no reliable D call. The CDR3 totals 13 residues. V was clipped by 4 bases and J by 7 bases, with 11 bases between them. Germline values: CDR1 SGHDN, CDR2 FVKESK. The CDR3 DNA reads TGTGCCAGCAGCCCCGGACTAGGGCAGCCCCAGCATTTT. Residues: CASSPGLGQPQHF.

This rearrangement joins TRBV10-2 to TRBJ2-2; 7 bases line up with TRBD2. The CDR3 has 15 residues. V shed 8 bases, J shed 0 bases, and the junction held 6 bases outside the gene matches. Germline loops: CDR1 WSHSY, CDR2 SAAADI. As DNA, the CDR3 is TGCGCCAGCCACTTCGCGGGGGCGAACACCGGGGAGCTGTTTTTT. It codes for CASHFAGANTGELFF.

The V call is TRBV6-5, the J call TRBJ1-2; D possibly corresponds to TRBD1 (6 bases). V was pared by 2 bases and J by 4 bases, with 11 bases between. CDR1 and CDR2 from the germline V gene are MNHEY and SVGAGI. This CDR3 is 14 amino acids long. The CDR3 DNA sequence: TGTGCCAGCAGTTACGCTGGGGGCGGCTATGGCTACACCTTC. Encoded protein: CASSYAGGGYGYTF.

The V call is TRBV27, the J call TRBJ2-7; a possible D gene is TRBD2 (6 bases). This CDR3 region has 14 residues. CDR1 is MNHEY and CDR2 is SMNVEV in the germline V gene (reference sequence). V was clipped by 8 bases and J by 2 bases, with 16 bases between them. The CDR3 sequence is CASSLAEGAYEQYF. CDR3 sequence (DNA): TGTGCCAGCTCATTGGCGGAGGGTGCCTACGAGCAGTACTTC.

The rearrangement uses TRBV9 and TRBJ1-1; the D is unclear. The CDR3 extends over 14 amino acids. Trimming left V 0 bases short and J 2 bases short, with 8 bases between. Looked up from germline, CDR1 is SGDLS and CDR2 is YYNGEE. DNA for the CDR3: TGTGCCAGCAGCGTAGACCCCCGAAACACTGAAGCTTTCTTT. Residues: CASSVDPRNTEAFF. The whole variable domain, remainder taken from reference TRBV9 and TRBJ1-1, is DSGVTQTPKHLITATGQRVTLRCSPRSGDLSVYWYQQSLDQGLQFLIQYYNGEERAKGNILERFSAQQFPDLHSELNLSSLELGDSALYFCASSVDPRNTEAFFGQGTRLTVV.

Turning to this clone: One end of the junction does not line up with germline, which may come from a read error. V gene TRBV5-1 combines with J gene TRBJ1-1; TRBD1 is a possible D gene (5 bases). CDR1 SGHRS and CDR2 YFSETQ come from the germline V gene. This CDR3 has 15 amino acids. In DNA, the CDR3 is TGCGCCCGCAGCGGGGGGGTACTTATGAACACTGAAGCTTTCTTT. This sequence encodes CARSGGVLMNTEAFF.

The CDR3 DNA is TGCGCCAGCAGCCAAAGCTTACAGGGAAACCCCGGGGAGCTGTTTTTT. It specifies CASSQSLQGNPGELFF. The rearrangement uses TRBV5-1 and TRBJ2-2, with D possibly matching TRBD1 (6 bases). The germline CDR1 and CDR2 sequences are SGHRS and YFSETQ. This CDR3 is built from 16 residues. V was shortened by 4 bases and J by 6 bases, with 19 bases between the two germline ends.

This chain links TRBV30 with TRBJ1-1; 7 bases align to TRBD1. Germline lookup yields CDR1 GTSNPN and CDR2 SVGIG (reference sequence). This CDR3 has 13 amino acids. V lost 0 bases to trimming and J lost 8 bases; unmatched junction nucleotides: 6. The CDR3 here is CAWSVTGFSEAFF. The CDR3 coding sequence is TGTGCCTGGAGTGTGACAGGGTTTTCGGAAGCTTTCTTT.

The chain uses TRBV28 and TRBJ2-7; 8 bases line up with TRBD1. Germline V lookup: CDR1 MDHEN, CDR2 SYDVKM. Losses at the gene ends were 7 bases for V and 4 bases for J; bases not matched to a gene: 6. The CDR3 contains 13 residues. The CDR3 region has the DNA TGTGCCAGCAAGTCAGGGGGCGCATACGAGCAGTACTTC. Residues: CASKSGGAYEQYF.

The J gene is TRBJ2-5, the V gene TRBV7-3, with D unclear. V lost 2 bases and J lost 5, with 9 bases in between. CDR3 size: 13 residues. Germline V gives CDR1 SGHTA, CDR2 FQGTGA. CDR3 nucleotide sequence: TGTGCCAGCAGCTTAGATGGGTGGGAGACCCAGTACTTC. It encodes CASSLDGWETQYF.

This sequence joins TRBV4-1 and TRBJ2-2; D possibly corresponds to TRBD1 (6 bases). The CDR3 sequence is 15 residues long. The germline CDR1 and CDR2 sequences are MGHRA and YSYEKL. The germline V and J ends were trimmed by 5 bases and 8 bases, with 18 bases remaining between them. The CDR3 sequence: CASSIVDSTRGELFF. Written as DNA, the CDR3 is TGCGCCAGCAGCATCGTGGACAGCACTCGAGGGGAGCTGTTTTTT.

The genes are TRBV5-1 and TRBJ1-6, with a possible D match to TRBD1 (6 bases). In germline, CDR1 is SGHRS, CDR2 YFSETQ. The CDR3 length is 15 residues. The ends were cut back, 0 bases at V and 11 bases at J, with 15 bases in the middle. CDR3 in DNA: TGCGCCAGCAGCTTGGAGGGGCGCAAGGGGGCACCCCTCCACTTT. The encoded protein is CASSLEGRKGAPLHF.